The 22 T cell receptor beta chains below were found in one sample sequenced in a study of T cell repertoires in cytomegalovirus infection. Via MiXCR, TCRdb re-called the reads, giving one row per CDR3 protein. The sample has some 940,000 distinct CDR3 sequences; roughly 30% are singletons. For these receptors, no antigen is known. Sequencing was performed on cultured CD8+ T cells from PBMCs, taken from culture after CMV antigen stimulation. These receptors were taken from a human donor in good health (CMV status not recorded). Some clones in this sample may be carry-over from other donors' samples.

This clonotype has only a few counts. The chain carries TRBV4-1 and TRBJ1-3; TRBD1 is a possible D gene (6 bases). The CDR3 is 17 amino acids. V lost 0 bases to trimming and J lost 3 bases, with 15 bases between them. The germline V gene encodes CDR1 MGHRA and CDR2 YSYEKL. The CDR3 nucleotides are TGCGCCAGCAGCCAAGAGACGACGAGGGGGTTTGGAAACACCATATATTTT. This encodes CASSQETTRGFGNTIYF.

As regards this clonotype: This may come from a read error, since a much larger clone is one base off. The chain employs TRBV20-1 and TRBJ2-1; TRBD2 aligns across 8 bases. V shed 4 bases and J 3 bases; nucleotides not matched to a gene: 11. The CDR3 sequence is 16 residues long. Germline assignment: CDR1 DFQATT and CDR2 SNEGSKA (reference sequence). The CDR3 DNA is TGCAGTGCTACCCGGGTTTTGCGGGGGGTCTACAATGAGCAGTTCTTC. Translation gives CSATRVLRGVYNEQFF.

This clonotype turned up a few times. A junction boundary mismatches the germline segment, possibly from a read error. The CDR3 nucleotides read TGTGCCAGCAGTGGGGGGTCCTCTAATTCACCCCTCCACTTT. Translating it yields CASSGGSSNSPLHF. This chain uses TRBV7-6 with TRBJ1-6, with a tentative D call TRBD1 (5 bases). CDR1 is SGHVS, CDR2 FNYEAQ, per germline. The CDR3 contains 14 residues.

Of note for this clonotype: At one of its ends the junction is not consistent with the germline gene, which may arise from a read error. The chain employs TRBV12-3 or TRBV12-4 and TRBJ2-7; no clear D. This CDR3 is 12 amino acids long. CDR3 sequence (DNA): TGTGCCTCGAAGGCGAGCTCCTACGAGCAGCACTTC. Protein sequence: CASKASSYEQHF.

This clonotype was detected a few times. V and J are TRBV6-5 and TRBJ2-7; TRBD2 aligns across 7 bases. Germline assignment: CDR1 MNHEY and CDR2 SVGAGI. CDR3 size: 15 residues. V lost 0 bases, J lost 6 bases, and 8 bases stayed unmatched. CDR3 amino acids: CASSYSRSGEGEQYF. In DNA, the CDR3 is TGTGCCAGCAGTTACTCGCGCAGCGGGGAAGGCGAGCAGTACTTC.

The CDR3 loop is CATGRGGTDTQYF. CDR3 nucleotide sequence: TGTGCCACTGGGAGGGGGGGCACAGATACGCAGTATTTT. The chain carries TRBV6-6 and TRBJ2-3; perhaps TRBD2 as D (7 bases). The CDR3 contains 13 residues. Germline-derived CDR1 and CDR2 are MNHNY and SVGAGI (reference sequence). V was shortened by 10 bases and J by 1 base, with 12 bases between the two germline ends.

The chain couples TRBV6-5 to TRBJ1-2; no definite D call. There are 13 residues in the CDR3. V dropped 6 bases and J dropped 6 bases, with 14 bases sitting between them. Germline lookup yields CDR1 MNHEY and CDR2 SVGAGI. CDR3 nucleotide sequence: TGTGCCAGCAGCCCGATAGGAGTCCATGGCTACACCTTC. This gives the protein CASSPIGVHGYTF.

The chain recombines TRBV5-1 with TRBJ1-2; TRBD1 aligns across 9 bases. CDR1 is SGHRS and CDR2 is YFSETQ in the germline V gene. V lost 3 bases, J lost 5 bases, and 8 bases stayed unmatched. The CDR3 is 15 residues long. This CDR3 reads CASSYWTGEGYGYTF. The CDR3 coding sequence is TGCGCCAGCAGCTACTGGACAGGGGAGGGATATGGCTACACCTTC.

This rearrangement joins TRBV6-6 to TRBJ1-2; a weak D match, TRBD1 (6 bases). V lost 0 bases, J lost 4 bases, and 12 bases lay in between. This CDR3 is 15 amino acids long. Per the germline V gene, CDR1 is MNHNY and CDR2 is SVGAGI (reference sequence). The CDR3 is CASSYSGGDLYGYTF. The DNA of the CDR3 is TGTGCCAGCAGTTACTCAGGGGGGGACCTCTATGGCTACACCTTC.

At least ten counts were recorded for this clonotype. J is TRBJ2-1 and V is TRBV25-1; TRBD2 agrees at 7 bases. There are 17 residues in the CDR3. The junction had 7 bases not matched to a gene; V was cut back by 1 base and J by 1 base. CDR1 is MGHDK, CDR2 SYGVNS, per germline. This CDR3 is CASSESPPGGSYNEQFF. The CDR3 DNA follows: TGTGCCAGCAGTGAATCTCCCCCGGGGGGTTCCTACAATGAGCAGTTCTTC.

A word on this clonotype: A junction boundary mismatches the germline segment, possibly from a read error. The chain employs TRBV4-1 and TRBJ2-5; weak D call: TRBD2 (6 bases). CDR1 and CDR2 (germline): MGHRA, YSYEKL. This CDR3 is built from 16 residues. The CDR3 protein is CASSQDRSGWQETQYF. CDR3 in DNA: TGTGCCAGCAGCCAAGATCGCAGCGGGTGGCAAGAGACCCAGTACTTC.

The CDR3 DNA follows: TGTGCCAGCAGCCCCTCGACTAGCGGGTACGAGCAGTACGTC. Translating gives CASSPSTSGYEQYV. The J gene is TRBJ2-7, the V gene TRBV6-2 or TRBV6-3, with 10 bases lining up with TRBD2. Germline-derived CDR1 and CDR2 are MNHEY and SVGEGT. J gave up 4 bases and V 6 bases, and 6 bases lay outside the gene matches. The CDR3 covers 14 residues.

This clonotype has a count of ten or more. This sequence joins TRBV7-9 and TRBJ2-5; possible D gene TRBD1, 7 bases. The CDR3 extends over 12 amino acids. Germline V gene lookup returns CDR1 SEHNR and CDR2 FQNEAQ (reference sequence). Deletions cut 7 bases from V and 8 bases from J, with 14 bases between. CDR3 sequence: CASTRQGGTQYF. The CDR3, as DNA: TGTGCCAGCACCAGGCAGGGGGGAACCCAGTACTTC.

This clonotype came up a few times. The V call is TRBV12-3 or TRBV12-4, the J call TRBJ1-1; D possibly corresponds to TRBD1 (6 bases). Trimming took off 5 bases at V and 3 bases at J, with 16 bases between the two ends. This CDR3 has 15 residues. The CDR3 loop is CASSLRGGADTEAFF. CDR3 bases: TGTGCCAGCAGTCTCCGGGGGGGGGCGGACACTGAAGCTTTCTTT.

As concerns this clonotype: Sequence at one end of the junction differs from germline and may be a read error. The chain joins TRBV6-2 or TRBV6-3 to TRBJ1-6; D remains ambiguous. This CDR3 contains 13 residues. CDR1 is MNHEY, CDR2 SVGEGT, per germline. This chain's CDR3 is CASRPGSTSPFHF. In DNA, the CDR3 is TGTGCCAGCAGGCCCGGGTCTACTTCACCCTTCCACTTT.

The CDR3: CASSIDLGGTGELFF. DNA of the CDR3: TGTGCCAGTAGTATAGATCTAGGGGGAACCGGGGAGCTGTTTTTT. The chain is built from TRBV19 and TRBJ2-2; D may be TRBD1 (6 bases). With 0 bases removed from V and 5 bases from J, the gap between germline ends came to 10 bases. Germline V gives CDR1 LNHDA, CDR2 SQIVND (reference sequence). The CDR3 sequence is 15 residues long.

CDR3 in amino acids: CATQVITEAFF. The CDR3 region has the DNA TGTGCCACCCAGGTGATCACTGAAGCTTTCTTT. The rearrangement uses TRBV2 and TRBJ1-1; D is unresolved. The V and J ends lost 10 bases and 4 bases respectively, with 10 bases between them. CDR3 size: 11 residues. Per the germline V gene, CDR1 is SNHLY and CDR2 is FYNNEI.

This clonotype was observed a handful of times. The V gene is TRBV4-3, the J gene TRBJ2-1, with 7 bases fitting TRBD2. Germline CDR1 LGHNA, CDR2 YSLEER. The CDR3 covers 13 residues. V was clipped by 1 base and J by 8 bases; unmatched bases: 2. Here the CDR3 DNA reads TGCGCCAGCAGCCAAGCTCGGGGGGATGAGCAGTTCTTC. It is translated as CASSQARGDEQFF.

This clonotype was seen only a few times. V usage is TRBV7-2 and J usage is TRBJ1-1; D ambiguous. CDR3 size: 14 residues. CDR1 and CDR2 from the germline V gene are SGHTA and FQGNSA. V shed 4 bases and J shed 0 bases, with 9 bases lying between them. The DNA of the CDR3 is TGTGCCAGCAGCTGGCGGGGAGTGAACACTGAAGCTTTCTTT. Its translation is CASSWRGVNTEAFF.

At least ten counts were recorded for this clonotype. The chain joins TRBV7-2 to TRBJ2-5; the D gene is possibly TRBD2 (7 bases). There are 15 residues in the CDR3. Germline V gene lookup returns CDR1 SGHTA and CDR2 FQGNSA. Trimming took 4 bases from V and 4 from J, leaving 16 bases between them. The CDR3 protein is CASSSRLRGGETQYF. The CDR3 DNA follows: TGTGCCAGCAGCTCCCGTTTGAGGGGGGGAGAGACCCAGTACTTC.

In this sample, this clonotype turned up a few times. The rearrangement uses TRBV20-1 and TRBJ1-1; D call uncertain. V gave up 6 bases and J gave up 1 base, with 6 bases separating them. Germline lookup yields CDR1 DFQATT and CDR2 SNEGSKA (reference sequence). This CDR3 comprises 11 residues. The chain's CDR3 is CSADENTEAFF. The CDR3 DNA sequence: TGCAGTGCCGACGAGAACACTGAAGCTTTCTTT.

This clonotype has only a few counts. This chain joins TRBV15 and TRBJ2-1; TRBD2 matches at 8 bases. The length of the CDR3 is 14 residues. V shed 6 bases and J 7 bases; nucleotides not matched to a gene: 8. Germline values: CDR1 LNHNV, CDR2 YYDKDF (reference sequence). CDR3 sequence reads: CATRDSGTRNEQFF. In DNA, the CDR3 is TGTGCCACCAGAGACTCCGGGACTAGGAATGAGCAGTTCTTC.